Following are 9 T cell receptor beta chains from one sample sequenced in a study of tissue T cells after allogeneic stem cell transplantation. Measured with immunoSEQ multiplex PCR; TCRdb has only the in-frame clones, and not every one. The sample includes thousands of clones, around a third of them seen just once. Stated time point: mouse harvest day 14 after allogeneic transplant. Each mouse received 10^7 T-cell-depleted marrow cells plus 10^6 splenic CD5+ T cells by tail vein. The specimen was skin. These receptors were taken from a female BALB/c mouse given C57BL/6 T cells with graft-versus-host disease after an allogeneic hematopoietic cell transplant.

Remarks on this clone: Gene names denote mouse genes. The read terminates 1 residue before the CDR3 end, so the remaining end is supplied by the germline J gene. The chain uses TRBV5 and TRBJ2-4, with D maybe TRBD2 (5 bases). Trimming stripped 1 base from V and 1 base from J, with 9 bases between. The germline CDR1 and CDR2 sequences are LGHNA and YNLKQL (reference sequence). The CDR3 is 15 amino acids. CDR3 DNA (partial): TGTGCCAGCAGCCAAGTGGGTGGGGGTCAAAACACCTTGTAC. It codes for CASSQVGGGQNTLY. The entire CDR3 protein reads CASSQVGGGQNTLYF.

On this clone itself: The genes are named according to mouse. Read sequence stops 1 residue before the CDR3 end, and the germline J gene provides the missing end. The chain recombines TRBV5 with TRBJ2-3, with TRBD1 matching over 7 bases. Germline CDR1 and CDR2: LGHNA and YNLKQL (reference sequence). Trimming at V came to 4 bases and at J to 0 bases, leaving 4 bases not matched to a gene. The CDR3 is 15 amino acids. The sequenced CDR3 bases are TGTGCCAGCAGCCCTCGACAGGGTAGTGCAGAAACGCTGTAT. Its protein product is CASSPRQGSAETLY. The CDR3 reads in full as CASSPRQGSAETLYF.

This clone is termed large (0.1 to 1%). The gene symbols are mouse symbols. The read is 1 residue too short to cover the CDR3 end, so that end is filled in from the germline J gene. The chain uses TRBV13-3 and TRBJ2-2; the D is unclear. V was shortened by 2 bases and J by 1 base, with 3 bases between the two germline ends. CDR1 is NNHDY, CDR2 SYVADS, per germline. This CDR3 has 13 amino acids. The CDR3 bases that were read are TGTGCCAGCAGTGACAGAAACACCGGGCAGCTCTAC. Protein sequence: CASSDRNTGQLY. The full CDR3 protein reads CASSDRNTGQLYF.

By proportion, this clone is medium-sized. The genes are named according to mouse. The read ends 1 residue early relative to the CDR3; the germline J gene fills the gap. The V call is TRBV26, the J call TRBJ2-1; TRBD2 matches 10 bases. The CDR3 sequence is 13 residues long. The junction had 0 bases not matched to a gene; V was cut back by 7 bases and J by 3 bases. Germline V gene data show CDR1 as KGHPV and CDR2 as FQNQEV (reference sequence). The CDR3 DNA, read in part, is TGTGCCAGCAACTGGGGGGGCTATGCTGAGCAGTTC. This codes for CASNWGGYAEQF. The entire CDR3 protein reads CASNWGGYAEQFF.

Points on this clone: Germline and genes here are mouse. The CDR3 end falls 1 residue outside the read, so it is completed with the germline J gene. V gene TRBV23 combines with J gene TRBJ2-7; TRBD2 reflects the table's D call only, with no check against the DNA. CDR1 is KGHTA and CDR2 is FQNQQP in the germline V gene. The CDR3 totals 16 residues. CDR3 protein: CSSSQNPGTGAYEQYF. CDR3 DNA, as far as it was read: TGCTCCAGCAGTCAAAATCCGGGGACTGGGGCGTATGAACAGTAC. Together with reference TRBV23 and TRBJ2-7, the CDR3 gives the full variable domain: DAAVTQKPRYLIKMKGQEAEMKCIPEKGHTAVFWYQQKQSKELKFLIYFQNQQPLDQIDMVKERFSAVCPSSSLCSLGIRTCEAEDSALYLCSSSQNPGTGAYEQYFGPGTRLTVL.

Notes on this clone: Gene names follow the mouse nomenclature. The observed sequence ends 1 residue before the CDR3 terminus, with the missing tail filled in from the germline J gene. The gene calls are TRBV15 and TRBJ2-7; 13 bases are a match to TRBD2. The CDR3 totals 14 residues. Trimming took 6 bases from V and 5 from J; bases not matched to a gene: 4. CDR1 and CDR2 from the germline V gene are SGHND and FRSKSL. CDR3 DNA (partial): TGTGCCAGCAGCCGGACTGGGGGGGCGCATGAACAGTAC. Translated: CASSRTGGAHEQY. From start to end, the CDR3 is CASSRTGGAHEQYF.

To note about this clone: Genes and germline come from the mouse. The read gets to within 1 residue of the CDR3 end, and the germline J gene fills in the rest. The V gene is TRBV26, the J gene TRBJ1-2; 9 bases match TRBD1. The junction had 5 bases not matched to a gene; V was cut back by 0 bases and J by 0 bases. Germline CDR1 and CDR2: KGHPV and FQNQEV (reference sequence). The CDR3 consists of 17 residues. Incomplete CDR3 DNA: TGTGCCAGCAGTCTGTCGAGGGGACAGGGCTCAAACTCCGACTACACC. It codes for CASSLSRGQGSNSDYT. The entire CDR3 protein is CASSLSRGQGSNSDYTF.

A note on this clone: The genes are named according to mouse. Read data end 1 residue before the CDR3 end; the end is taken from the germline J gene. The chain joins TRBV1 to TRBJ1-4; D is unresolved. The CDR3 contains 12 residues. V shed 3 bases and J shed 3 bases, with 2 bases lying between them. Germline lookup yields CDR1 NSQYPW and CDR2 LRSPGD (reference sequence). The sequenced part of the CDR3 DNA is TGCACCTGCAGTGCCCCCAACGAAAGATTATTT. Translated: CTCSAPNERLF. The complete CDR3 sequence is CTCSAPNERLFF.

As to this clone: Genes and germline come from the mouse. Sequencing ends 1 residue short of the CDR3 end; the germline J gene provides the rest. The V call is TRBV19, the J call TRBJ2-1; tentative D call: TRBD2 (6 bases). The germline gives CDR1 FNHDT, CDR2 SITEND (reference sequence). This CDR3 comprises 15 residues. Trimming removed 0 bases at V and 1 base at J, with 8 bases between. CDR3: CASSIAWGNYAEQFF. Incomplete CDR3 DNA: TGTGCCAGCAGTATAGCCTGGGGAAACTATGCTGAGCAGTTC.